Sequencing of this T cell receptor (beta chain) was carried out in a study of T cell responses to AZD1222 COVID-19 vaccine. Study-wide points: The donor cohort was predominantly white British with a female majority, and clonal diversity may have been underestimated. Spike as a whole was targeted by vaccine-associated CD4 TCRs, dominant at 160-218 and 743-854. At baseline, just six AZD1222 recipients tested seropositive. Once two AZD1222 doses were given, Spike-specific TCR breadth and depth went up.

This CDR3 spans 15 amino acids. Germline-derived CDR1 and CDR2 are SGHRS and YFSETQ. V lost 0 bases to trimming and J lost 4 bases, with 11 bases between them. This clone was picked up one time. What it binds is not known. Sequencing used immunoSEQ multiplex PCR; TCRdb keeps in-frame clones, though not all of them. The sample records approximately 100,000 clones, about 83% being singletons. The rearrangement uses TRBV5-1 and TRBJ2-1; D may be TRBD1 or TRBD2 (5 bases each). The receptor comes from an adult in good health. This specimen consisted of peripheral blood, obtained on day 0 of AZD1222 vaccination. The CDR3 spells CASSLAGRWYNEQFF. In nucleotides, the CDR3 is TGCGCCAGCAGCTTGGCGGGGCGGTGGTACAATGAGCAGTTCTTC.